This is a list of T cell receptor beta chains from one sample in a study of memory CD4+ T cells and cytomegalovirus serostatus. Generated by immunoSEQ multiplex PCR, the TCRdb table keeps only in-frame clones and is missing some. Of over 45,000 clones listed, more than 75% are singletons. What was sequenced was memory CD4+ T cells from blood. The receptors originated from an adult in good health and CMV-seronegative. Each CDR3 is given with its conserved first and last residue. The D gene is left open where the match is weak. Part of the rows lack a size; the others show once, few, many or a class for expanded clones.

d_call clone_size j_call v_call cdr3_aa cdr3_nt
- - TRBJ2-3 TRBV18 CASSPGWGTDTQYF TGTGCCAGCTCACCAGGGTGGGGCACAGATACGCAGTATTTT
- few TRBJ1-4 TRBV5-4 CASSFGSRTEKLFF TGTGCCAGCAGCTTCGGCAGCCGGACCGAAAAACTGTTTTTT
TRBD1 - TRBJ1-6 TRBV2 CASRIQQGGNSPLHF TGTGCCAGCAGGATTCAACAGGGGGGGAATTCACCCCTCCACTTT
TRBD1 - TRBJ1-1 TRBV5-1 CASSAGQGRMNTEAFF TGCGCCAGCAGCGCCGGACAGGGAAGAATGAACACTGAAGCTTTCTTT
- - TRBJ2-3 TRBV9 CASSRLVSTDTQYF TGTGCCAGCAGTCGCCTAGTGAGCACAGATACGCAGTATTTT
TRBD1 - TRBJ2-4 TRBV28 CASSQTGQGKNIQYF TGTGCCAGCAGTCAAACCGGACAGGGCAAAAACATTCAGTACTTC
TRBD1 - TRBJ1-5 TRBV19 CASSRGGQGGQPQHF TGTGCCAGTAGTAGAGGGGGACAGGGGGGCCAGCCCCAGCATTTT
- once TRBJ2-3 TRBV7-2 CASSLAQRNTQYF TGTGCCAGCAGCTTAGCGCAGAGAAATACGCAGTATTTT
- - TRBJ2-5 TRBV2 CASSEPRTGGGTQYF TGTGCCAGCAGTGAACCTAGAACGGGGGGCGGGACCCAGTACTTC
TRBD1 - TRBJ2-1 TRBV29-1 CSADRGNEQFF TGCAGCGCTGACAGGGGCAATGAGCAGTTCTTC
TRBD1 - TRBJ1-1 TRBV7-3 CASSLKGTGGTMNTEAFF TGTGCCAGCAGCTTAAAGGGGACAGGGGGCACTATGAACACTGAAGCTTTCTTT
- once TRBJ1-6 TRBV7-6 CASSSRTGSSPLHF TGTGCCAGCAGCTCACGGACCGGGAGTTCACCCCTCCACTTT
TRBD2 - TRBJ2-3 TRBV28 CASSSGTTTQYF TGTGCCAGCAGTTCCGGGACTACCACGCAGTATTTT
- once TRBJ1-4 TRBV5-1 CASSLMEGEKLFF TGCGCCAGCAGCTTGATGGAGGGTGAAAAACTGTTTTTT
TRBD2 - TRBJ2-5 TRBV4-1 CASSHGLAGGETQYF TGCGCCAGCAGCCATGGACTAGCGGGGGGTGAGACCCAGTACTTC
- - TRBJ1-1 TRBV10-3 CAISREENTEAFF TGTGCCATCAGCAGGGAAGAGAACACTGAAGCTTTCTTT
TRBD2 - TRBJ2-7 TRBV2 CASSLTSGGVYEQYF TGTGCCAGCAGTTTGACTAGCGGGGGGGTCTACGAGCAGTACTTC
TRBD1 - TRBJ1-3 TRBV9 CASSVGDSSGNTIYF TGTGCCAGCAGCGTAGGGGACAGCTCTGGAAACACCATATATTTT
- - TRBJ2-7 TRBV5-1 CASSLAGGSWDEQYF TGCGCCAGCAGCTTGGCGGGTGGAAGTTGGGACGAGCAGTACTTC
TRBD1 - TRBJ1-1 TRBV5-6 CASSAWTGQAFF TGTGCCAGCAGCGCCTGGACAGGGCAAGCTTTCTTT
- - TRBJ1-1 TRBV29-1 CSASGPGGEAFF TGCAGCGCTTCCGGACCTGGGGGTGAAGCTTTCTTT
- - TRBJ2-2 TRBV6-1 CASSLTTGELFF TGTGCCAGCAGCCTTACCACCGGGGAGCTGTTTTTT
- - TRBJ1-6 TRBV6-1 CASSPRGSYNSPLHF TGTGCCAGCAGTCCTAGGGGTTCCTATAATTCACCCCTCCACTTT
- - TRBJ1-5 TRBV30 CAWSADSNQPQHF TGTGCCTGGAGTGCTGATAGCAATCAGCCCCAGCATTTT
- - TRBJ1-5 TRBV28 CASNPSGYSNQPQHF TGTGCCAGCAACCCCTCCGGGTATAGCAATCAGCCCCAGCATTTT
- - TRBJ2-6 TRBV27 CASSGLSGANVLTF TGTGCCAGCAGTGGGCTATCTGGGGCCAACGTCCTGACTTTC
- - TRBJ1-5 TRBV5-1 CASSLAGSNQPQHF TGCGCCAGCAGCTTGGCAGGGAGCAATCAGCCCCAGCATTTT
- few TRBJ1-1 TRBV6-5 CASSRQGNTEAFF TGTGCCAGCAGCCGACAAGGGAACACTGAAGCTTTCTTT
TRBD1 - TRBJ1-5 TRBV28 CASSRRTGDSNQPQHF TGTGCCAGCAGTCGACGGACAGGGGATAGCAATCAGCCCCAGCATTTT
- - TRBJ2-2 TRBV28 CASRVGIAGELFF TGTGCCAGCAGGGTTGGTATCGCCGGGGAGCTGTTTTTT
- - TRBJ1-1 TRBV28 CASSLEYRAEAFF TGTGCCAGCAGTTTAGAGTACAGAGCTGAAGCTTTCTTT
- - TRBJ2-5 TRBV5-4 CASSLEAGVGETQYF TGTGCCAGCAGCTTGGAGGCAGGGGTTGGCGAGACCCAGTACTTC
- - TRBJ2-1 TRBV4-2 CASSQVGGNEQFF TGTGCCAGCAGCCAAGTAGGGGGCAATGAGCAGTTCTTC
TRBD1 once TRBJ1-4 TRBV5-1 CASSTGTGNNEKLFF TGCGCCAGCAGCACTGGGACAGGCAATAATGAAAAACTGTTTTTT
- - TRBJ1-2 TRBV6-5 CASSYDRSFGGYTF TGTGCCAGCAGTTACGACAGGAGCTTTGGAGGCTACACCTTC
TRBD2 - TRBJ2-3 TRBV30 CAWSVQRTSSLDTQYF TGTGCCTGGAGTGTACAAAGGACTAGCTCTTTAGATACGCAGTATTTT